Below, one TCR beta chain is given with its context. Its antigen is not identified. The culture ran for roughly ten days, and then CD4+ T cells were isolated. Nobody among the vaccine recipients had prior SARS-CoV-2 infection (nucleocapsid antibodies were negative). The source of the sample is a study of vaccination effects on CD4 cells after COVID-19. Profiled with immunoSEQ multiplex PCR; TCRdb holds only in-frame clones, not every one. The sample lists 50,000 or so clones, roughly three fifths occurring once. CDR3 length: 14 residues. CDR1 and CDR2 (germline): KGHSH, LQKENI. The V gene lost 6 bases and the J gene lost 0 bases, with 6 bases spanning the gap.

This TCR was sampled from a human donor who received a COVID-19 vaccine. This chain links TRBV18 with TRBJ2-6; no clear D gene. Sample: CD4+ T cells from PBMCs cultured without peptide, taken before COVID-19 vaccination. The CDR3 DNA sequence: TGTGCCAGCTCGCCGAGCTCTGGGGCCAACGTCCTGACTTTC. Translated, it gives CASSPSSGANVLTF. Full variable domain (missing parts from reference TRBV18 and TRBJ2-6): NAGVMQNPRHLVRRRGQEARLRCSPMKGHSHVYWYRQLPEEGLKFMVYLQKENIIDESGMPKERFSAEFPKEGPSILRIQQVVRGDSAAYFCASSPSSGANVLTFGAGSRLTVL.